These T cell receptor beta chains were read from a single sample in a study of cytomegalovirus exposure and HLA in healthy donors. Sequenced by immunoSEQ multiplex PCR; TCRdb stores in-frame clones only, minus some. The table has around 180,000 clones, roughly 87% seen once. The sample comprised PBMCs. These receptors originate from a girl less than two years old in good health and CMV-seronegative. Each CDR3 is given with its conserved first and last residue. D genes are given only for firm matches. Where a row states a size, it is once, few, many or the class of an expanded clone; other rows omit it.

length: 15
J: TRBJ1-1
V: TRBV7-8
size: -
D: -
CDR3: CASIERRGAGTEAFF
DNA: TGTGCCAGCATCGAAAGGCGGGGGGCGGGCACTGAAGCTTTCTTT

length: 14
J: TRBJ2-1
V: TRBV10-3
size: -
D: TRBD1
CDR3: CAISGQGADNEQFF
DNA: TGTGCCATCAGTGGGCAGGGGGCGGACAATGAGCAGTTCTTC

length: 16
J: TRBJ2-5
V: TRBV7-6
size: -
D: -
CDR3: CASSLGVARYKETQYF
DNA: TGTGCCAGCAGCTTAGGGGTGGCTAGGTATAAGGAGACCCAGTACTTC

length: 12
J: TRBJ1-2
V: TRBV7-9
size: -
D: TRBD1
CDR3: CSSSGTVYGYTF
DNA: TGTTCCAGCAGCGGGACAGTCTATGGCTACACCTTC

length: 16
J: TRBJ2-7
V: TRBV5-8
size: few
D: -
CDR3: CASSLLSLTDTSEQYF
DNA: TGTGCCAGCAGCTTGCTTAGCCTGACGGACACGAGCGAGCAGTACTTC

length: 16
J: TRBJ2-5
V: TRBV7-3
size: -
D: TRBD2
CDR3: CASSPIGRGYQETQYF
DNA: TGTGCCAGCAGCCCGATTGGGAGGGGATACCAAGAGACCCAGTACTTC

length: 10
J: TRBJ2-7
V: TRBV30
size: once
D: -
CDR3: CAWSRNEQYF
DNA: TGTGCCTGGAGCAGAAACGAGCAGTACTTC

length: 18
J: TRBJ2-6
V: TRBV11-1
size: -
D: TRBD1
CDR3: CASSLGPGQGVGANVLTF
DNA: TGTGCCAGCAGCTTAGGCCCGGGACAGGGGGTTGGGGCCAACGTCCTGACTTTC

length: 15
J: TRBJ2-1
V: TRBV6-6
size: -
D: -
CDR3: CASQYSSFPYNEQFF
DNA: TGTGCCAGCCAATACAGCTCCTTCCCTTACAATGAGCAGTTCTTC

length: 19
J: TRBJ1-1
V: TRBV7-2
size: -
D: -
CDR3: CASSLRGKDVWLGYTEAFF
DNA: TGTGCCAGCAGCTTGCGGGGAAAGGACGTTTGGTTGGGGTACACTGAAGCTTTCTTT

length: 14
J: TRBJ2-1
V: TRBV5-1
size: -
D: TRBD2
CDR3: CGVSAGGPDNEQFF
DNA: TGCGGCGTGTCGGCGGGGGGGCCAGACAATGAGCAGTTCTTC

length: 15
J: TRBJ2-1
V: TRBV13
size: few
D: TRBD1
CDR3: CASRTTGGGYNEQFF
DNA: TGTGCCAGCAGAACGACAGGGGGCGGGTACAATGAGCAGTTCTTC

length: 14
J: TRBJ1-4
V: TRBV7-8
size: -
D: -
CDR3: CASSLEGRNEKLFF
DNA: TGTGCCAGCAGCTTAGAGGGGCGGAATGAAAAACTGTTTTTT

length: 13
J: TRBJ2-5
V: TRBV30
size: -
D: -
CDR3: CAWTTRGTETQYF
DNA: TGTGCCTGGACCACAAGGGGAACAGAGACCCAGTACTTC

length: 13
J: TRBJ1-2
V: TRBV30
size: -
D: -
CDR3: CAWSVWGGYGYTF
DNA: TGTGCCTGGAGTGTCTGGGGAGGCTATGGCTACACCTTC

length: 12
J: TRBJ2-1
V: TRBV7-9
size: -
D: TRBD2
CDR3: CSSSDPGLGKFF
DNA: TGTTCCAGCAGCGACCCGGGACTAGGGAAGTTCTTC

length: 13
J: TRBJ2-7
V: TRBV7-9
size: once
D: TRBD1
CDR3: CASSRGTGSEQYF
DNA: TGTGCCAGCAGCCGAGGGACAGGATCCGAGCAGTACTTC

length: 15
J: TRBJ2-1
V: TRBV7-9
size: -
D: TRBD2
CDR3: CASSFTAGGYNEQFF
DNA: TGTGCCAGCAGCTTTACGGCGGGGGGGTACAATGAGCAGTTCTTC

length: 16
J: TRBJ2-1
V: TRBV30
size: -
D: TRBD2
CDR3: CAWSLGLAGGPDEQFF
DNA: TGTGCCTGGAGTCTTGGACTAGCGGGGGGACCAGATGAGCAGTTCTTC

length: 13
J: TRBJ2-3
V: TRBV9
size: -
D: -
CDR3: CASSVDIRDTQYF
DNA: TGTGCCAGCAGCGTAGATATCCGTGATACGCAGTATTTT

length: 15
J: TRBJ2-5
V: TRBV4-2
size: -
D: -
CDR3: CASSQERGGQETQYF
DNA: TGTGCCAGCAGCCAAGAACGGGGAGGCCAAGAGACCCAGTACTTC

length: 14
J: TRBJ2-5
V: TRBV10-3
size: -
D: TRBD2
CDR3: CAISGREVGETQYF
DNA: TGTGCCATCAGTGGACGGGAGGTTGGAGAGACCCAGTACTTC

length: 18
J: TRBJ2-3
V: TRBV4-1
size: -
D: TRBD2
CDR3: CASSQEPGLAASTDTQYF
DNA: TGCGCCAGCAGCCAAGAACCGGGACTAGCGGCCTCCACAGATACGCAGTATTTT

length: 17
J: TRBJ2-1
V: TRBV5-4
size: -
D: TRBD2
CDR3: CASSLGRGTSRDNEQFF
DNA: TGTGCCAGCAGCTTAGGCAGGGGGACTAGCAGGGACAATGAGCAGTTCTTC

length: 13
J: TRBJ1-2
V: TRBV7-9
size: -
D: -
CDR3: CASSFSGSDGYTF
DNA: TGTGCCAGCAGCTTCTCGGGATCGGATGGCTACACCTTC

length: 13
J: TRBJ2-5
V: TRBV5-1
size: few
D: -
CDR3: CAIPDPGEKTQYF
DNA: TGCGCCATTCCGGATCCTGGGGAGAAGACCCAGTACTTC

length: 15
J: TRBJ2-2
V: TRBV6-5
size: -
D: -
CDR3: CATQGRGLNTGELFF
DNA: TGTGCCACCCAAGGCAGGGGATTGAACACCGGGGAGCTGTTTTTT

length: 13
J: TRBJ1-2
V: TRBV4-1
size: -
D: -
CDR3: CASSQDPRSGYTF
DNA: TGCGCCAGCAGCCAAGATCCGCGATCTGGCTACACCTTC

length: 15
J: TRBJ1-2
V: TRBV6-4
size: -
D: -
CDR3: CASSNAYSTIYGYTF
DNA: TGTGCCAGCAGTAATGCATACAGTACAATCTATGGCTACACCTTC

length: 13
J: TRBJ2-1
V: TRBV10-3
size: -
D: -
CDR3: CAISGYNYNEQFF
DNA: TGTGCCATCAGTGGTTACAACTACAATGAGCAGTTCTTC

length: 20
J: TRBJ2-7
V: TRBV10-3
size: -
D: TRBD1
CDR3: CAISESPSRRQGRSCYEQYF
DNA: TGTGCCATCAGTGAGTCCCCCTCACGACGACAGGGTAGAAGCTGTTACGAGCAGTACTTC

length: 16
J: TRBJ2-7
V: TRBV7-9
size: few
D: -
CDR3: CASSLDPRSSSYEQYF
DNA: TGTGCCAGCAGCTTAGATCCCCGGTCTTCCTCCTACGAGCAGTACTTC

length: 15
J: TRBJ2-2
V: TRBV2
size: -
D: TRBD2
CDR3: CASRRLAGVTGELFF
DNA: TGTGCCAGCAGGAGACTAGCGGGAGTCACCGGGGAGCTGTTTTTT

length: 15
J: TRBJ2-7
V: TRBV7-9
size: once
D: -
CDR3: CASSLDGTGPYEQYF
DNA: TGTGCCAGCAGCTTAGACGGCACAGGGCCCTACGAGCAGTACTTC

length: 16
J: TRBJ2-7
V: TRBV7-2
size: -
D: -
CDR3: CASSLSAGRNSYEQYF
DNA: TGTGCCAGCAGCCTTAGTGCGGGACGGAACTCCTACGAGCAGTACTTC

length: 14
J: TRBJ2-3
V: TRBV6-1
size: -
D: TRBD1
CDR3: CASSATGWVDTQYF
DNA: TGTGCCAGCAGTGCGACAGGGTGGGTGGATACGCAGTATTTT

length: 14
J: TRBJ2-2
V: TRBV2
size: -
D: TRBD1
CDR3: CATNRQGSTGELFF
DNA: TGTGCCACCAATCGACAGGGGTCCACCGGGGAGCTGTTTTTT

length: 15
J: TRBJ1-1
V: TRBV29-1
size: -
D: -
CDR3: CSVVYPARGGTEAFF
DNA: TGCAGCGTTGTATACCCAGCCCGGGGAGGCACTGAAGCTTTCTTT

length: 14
J: TRBJ1-2
V: TRBV25-1
size: -
D: TRBD1
CDR3: CASSEGDRAYGYTF
DNA: TGTGCCAGCAGTGAAGGGGACAGGGCCTATGGCTACACCTTC

length: 14
J: TRBJ2-3
V: TRBV6-1
size: few
D: -
CDR3: CASSGGQSTDTQYF
DNA: TGTGCCAGCAGTGGAGGACAGAGCACAGATACGCAGTATTTT

length: 15
J: TRBJ2-5
V: TRBV5-4
size: -
D: TRBD2
CDR3: CASSQGLAGVETQYF
DNA: TGTGCCAGCAGCCAAGGACTAGCGGGAGTTGAGACCCAGTACTTC

length: 14
J: TRBJ1-1
V: TRBV6-4
size: -
D: -
CDR3: CASSDHRNGTEAFF
DNA: TGTGCCAGCAGTGACCACAGGAACGGCACTGAAGCTTTCTTT

length: 14
J: TRBJ1-4
V: TRBV6-5
size: -
D: TRBD1
CDR3: CASSYRTGYEKLFF
DNA: TGTGCCAGCAGTTACCGGACAGGTTATGAAAAACTGTTTTTT

length: 14
J: TRBJ2-3
V: TRBV7-2
size: -
D: -
CDR3: CASSSRTGTDTQYF
DNA: TGTGCCAGCAGCTCGCGGACAGGCACAGATACGCAGTATTTT

length: 14
J: TRBJ2-5
V: TRBV7-7
size: -
D: -
CDR3: CASSFSGAQETQYF
DNA: TGTGCTAGCAGCTTCTCCGGAGCTCAAGAGACCCAGTACTTC

length: 15
J: TRBJ2-7
V: TRBV6-5
size: -
D: TRBD1
CDR3: CASSYSGTGLDEQYF
DNA: TGTGCCAGCAGTTACTCAGGGACAGGCCTCGACGAGCAGTACTTC